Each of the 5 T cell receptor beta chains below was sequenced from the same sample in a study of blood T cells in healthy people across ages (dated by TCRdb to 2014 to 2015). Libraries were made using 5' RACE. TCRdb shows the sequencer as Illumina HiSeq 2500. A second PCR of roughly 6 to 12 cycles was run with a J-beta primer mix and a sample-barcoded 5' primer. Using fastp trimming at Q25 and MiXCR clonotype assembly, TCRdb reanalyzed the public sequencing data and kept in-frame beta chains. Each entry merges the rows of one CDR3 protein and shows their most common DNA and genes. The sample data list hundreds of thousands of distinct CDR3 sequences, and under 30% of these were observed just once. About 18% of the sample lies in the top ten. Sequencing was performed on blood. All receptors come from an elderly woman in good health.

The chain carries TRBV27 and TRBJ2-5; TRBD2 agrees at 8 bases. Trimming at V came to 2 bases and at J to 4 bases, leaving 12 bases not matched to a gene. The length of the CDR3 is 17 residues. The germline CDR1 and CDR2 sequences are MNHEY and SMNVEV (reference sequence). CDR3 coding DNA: TGTGCCAGCAGTTTAAATTTCGGGGGGGCCAGAATAGAGACCCAGTACTTC. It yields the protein CASSLNFGGARIETQYF.

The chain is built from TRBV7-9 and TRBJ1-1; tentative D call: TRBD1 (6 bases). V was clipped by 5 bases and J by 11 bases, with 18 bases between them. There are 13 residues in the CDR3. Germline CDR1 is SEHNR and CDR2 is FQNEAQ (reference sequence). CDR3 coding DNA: TGTGCCAGCAGCAACAAGCGAAGGGGGGGGGCTTTCTTT. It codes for CASSNKRRGGAFF.

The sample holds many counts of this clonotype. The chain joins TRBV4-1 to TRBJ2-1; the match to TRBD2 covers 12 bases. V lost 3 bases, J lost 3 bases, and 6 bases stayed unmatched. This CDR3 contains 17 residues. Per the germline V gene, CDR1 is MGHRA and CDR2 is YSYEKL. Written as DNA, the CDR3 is TGCGCCAGCAGCCACAATCTAGCGGGGGGGTTCTACAATGAGCAGTTCTTC. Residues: CASSHNLAGGFYNEQFF.

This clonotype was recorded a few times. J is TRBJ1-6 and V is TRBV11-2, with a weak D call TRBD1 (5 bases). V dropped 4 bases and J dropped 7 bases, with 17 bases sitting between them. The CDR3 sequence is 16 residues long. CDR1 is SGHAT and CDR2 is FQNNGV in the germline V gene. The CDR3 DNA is TGTGCCAGCAGCTCCCGTGGACAAGCCCTCAATTCACCCCTCCACTTT. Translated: CASSSRGQALNSPLHF.

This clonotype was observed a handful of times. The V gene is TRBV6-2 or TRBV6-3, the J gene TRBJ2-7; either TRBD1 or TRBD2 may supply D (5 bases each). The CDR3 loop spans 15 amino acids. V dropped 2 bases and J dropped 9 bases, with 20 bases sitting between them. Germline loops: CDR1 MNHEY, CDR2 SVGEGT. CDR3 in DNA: TGTGCCAGCAGTTACCCTGGGACGGGATTAAGATGGCAGTACTTC. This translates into CASSYPGTGLRWQYF.